This TCR beta chain was obtained from a study of cytomegalovirus exposure and HLA in healthy donors. Germline V CDR1 and CDR2: GTSNPN, SVGIG (reference sequence). CDR3 length equals 13 residues. Unrecorded immune exposures were likely, despite nominal health at sampling. The study ran its PCR with 60 Vbeta and 13 Jbeta primers. TCRdb's table, derived via immunoSEQ multiplex PCR, lists solely in-frame clones and lacks some. Its table records just over 80,000 clones. Worth noting for this clone: Its cognate antigen is unknown. One junction end does not reproduce the germline sequence, and a read error may be involved.

Whole-study results and caveats: A missense DCLRE1C variant was associated with V- and J-gene trimming of TCR beta chains in a later analysis, and an independent cohort replicated the association.

Input material: PBMCs. This TCR came from a woman aged 30 to 39 in good health and CMV-seronegative. This chain links TRBV30 with TRBJ1-1; 10 nucleotides align to TRBD1. The CDR3 nucleotides are TGTGCCCGGAGTGTTGGGACAGGGGCTGAAGCTTTCTTT. Encoded protein: CARSVGTGAEAFF.